Sequencing of this TCR beta chain was carried out in a study of regulatory T cells in long-lasting Graves disease (dated by TCRdb to the early 2020s). Some background on the complete study: Patients with newly diagnosed Graves' disease had been on antithyroid drugs for under 3 months. Patients with persistent Graves' disease were compared with patients with newly diagnosed Graves' disease using TCR sequencing and RNA sequencing of peripheral blood. The study was conducted in China and was registered as a clinical trial. A total of about 35 samples underwent TCR sequencing: about 13 from persistent and about 20 from newly diagnosed Graves' disease patients. Points the paper makes about the study in general: The authors acknowledged the small sample size as a limitation that may reduce accuracy. Compared with newly diagnosed patients, persistent Graves' disease patients had lower TCR Shannon entropy and fewer highly expanded clones, which suggests clonal expansion. TRBV28, TRBJ1-2 and TRBJ2-5 were preferentially used in persistent disease, while TRBV20-1 and TRBJ2-1 were favored in newly diagnosed disease. Sequencing and analysis were restricted to the TCR beta chain. Patients with persistent disease shared more public clonotypes (over 2,500) than newly diagnosed patients did (966). The study examined only peripheral blood because the primary lesion, thyroid tissue, could not be accessed.

Points on this clonotype: What this receptor recognizes is not known. Per-base quality was not reported, and no clone a single base away is much larger than it.

To prepare the library, multiplex PCR was applied. The listed sequencing device is Illumina HiSeq 4000. To build TCR beta libraries, CDR3 regions were amplified by Arm-PCR using iRepertoire HTBI primers. Before sequencing, the PCR products went through gel purification. Processing in the source paper ran as follows. A total of some 60 TRBV and 14 TRBJ segments were identified across samples and were used for gene usage analysis of CDR3 amino acid clonotypes. COPE and FqMerger were used to merge filtered high-quality paired reads into contigs. BLAST was used to align contigs to the IMGT TRBV, TRBD and TRBJ reference genes, and CDR3 was defined following IMGT. Any clonotype with a frequency above 0.1% was classified as a highly expanded clone. Repertoire diversity was measured by Shannon entropy, and V-J evenness by the Gini coefficient. A clonotype was considered public if more than one individual shared it. TCRdb took the public reads, trimmed them with fastp at Q25, ran MiXCR for clone calling and kept in-frame beta chains. Here each entry gathers all rows of one CDR3 protein and keeps the most common genes and DNA. These V and J calls originate from TCRdb's pipeline instead of the authors' own analysis. The sample has 200,000 to 250,000 distinct CDR3 sequences on record, about 19% of them singletons. 11% to 15% of the sample belongs to the ten largest clones.

The sample's time point label is to be understood as: newly diagnosed GD, antithyroid drugs for less than 3 months. For both TCR sequencing and RNA sequencing, RNA was extracted from PBMCs in TRIzol. Graves' disease was diagnosed according to American Thyroid Association guidelines. Patients for the study were recruited at an endocrinology department in Xi'an, China. From each patient, nine milliliters of peripheral blood was collected into an EDTA anticoagulant tube. Ficoll Paque Plus density gradient separation was used to isolate PBMCs, and no additional T cell sorting was done. RNA quality was checked with an Agilent 2100 Bioanalyzer and agarose gel, and concentration with a NanoDrop 2000. The junction carries 7 bases between V and J, which are trimmed by 1 base and 3 bases respectively. From the germline V gene (reference sequence), CDR1 is MNHEY and CDR2 is SMNVEV. From the cysteine through the phenylalanine, the CDR3 covers 13 amino acids. Of the read, only the CDR3 DNA is kept; its 39 bases are in frame from base 1.

The rearranged segments are TRBV27 and TRBJ2-7, with no reliable assignment of the D segment. This TCR was sampled from a female donor with Graves disease. Here the sequenced sample was peripheral blood mononuclear cells (PBMCs), taken at new diagnosis, from a patient treated with antithyroid drugs. This receptor has the CDR3 CASSLYSGYEQYF. The DNA sequence is as follows: TGTGCCAGCAGTTTATATTCAGGCTACGAGCAGTACTTC.